The 11 T cell receptor beta chains below were found in one sample sequenced in a study of T-cell reconstitution after alpha-beta-depleted transplantation in children. Preparation of the TCRbeta library used unique molecular identifiers. TCRdb called the PCR reads again in MiXCR, with one record for every CDR3 protein. Of 750,000 to 950,000 distinct CDR3 sequences in the sample, about 16% are singletons; the top ten hold 5%. Source: PBMCs, mostly from graft donor cells, taken 360 days after TCRalphabeta/CD19-depleted stem cell transplant. These receptor sequences come from a male patient aged 10-17 years who had a stem cell transplant for acute lymphoblastic leukemia, so the T cells may come from the graft donor.

This rearrangement joins TRBV15 to TRBJ2-1, with D unclear. V was clipped by 0 bases and J by 8 bases, with 8 bases between them. Germline V lookup: CDR1 LNHNV, CDR2 YYDKDF (reference sequence). The CDR3 has 13 residues. The CDR3, as DNA: TGTGCCACCAGCAGAGATCTGGTATATGAGCAGTTCTTC. This codes for CATSRDLVYEQFF.

Many counts were recorded for this clonotype. V usage is TRBV11-1 and J usage is TRBJ2-3; TRBD2 agrees at 8 bases. Germline loops: CDR1 SGHAT, CDR2 FQDESV (reference sequence). The CDR3 has 19 residues. V was clipped by 6 bases and J by 2 bases; unmatched bases: 19. CDR3 bases: TGTGCCAGCAGGTACACCTACTTGTCTCCGGGAGGGAACACAGATACGCAGTATTTT. It yields the protein CASRYTYLSPGGNTDTQYF.

The chain is built from TRBV27 and TRBJ2-7, with a tentative D call TRBD1 (6 bases). Deletions cut 5 bases from V and 3 bases from J, with 17 bases between. Per the germline V gene, CDR1 is MNHEY and CDR2 is SMNVEV (reference sequence). CDR3 size: 15 residues. CDR3 in amino acids: CASSPGTYHSYEQYF. CDR3 DNA sequence: TGTGCCAGCAGTCCTGGGACATACCATAGCTACGAGCAGTACTTC.

This clonotype was observed many times. The rearrangement joins TRBV10-3 to TRBJ2-1; 10 bases fit TRBD2. CDR1 and CDR2 (germline): ENHRY, SYGVKD. V lost 6 bases, J lost 7 bases, and 3 bases stayed unmatched. The CDR3 is 13 residues long. The CDR3 DNA follows: TGTGCCATCAGGGGGACTAGCGAGAATGAGCAGTTCTTC. Translating gives CAIRGTSENEQFF.

V and J are TRBV7-9 and TRBJ2-1; no clear D. Looked up from germline, CDR1 is SEHNR and CDR2 is FQNEAQ (reference sequence). The CDR3 runs 15 residues. Trimming cost V 4 bases and J 11 bases, with 21 bases left between them. The CDR3 region is CASSYPPGITDKQFF. The CDR3 coding sequence is TGTGCCAGCAGCTATCCACCGGGTATAACGGATAAGCAGTTCTTC.

This clonotype was observed at least ten times. CDR3 residues: CASSTTQLAGLTDTQYF. The DNA for the CDR3 is TGTGCCAGCAGTACCACCCAACTAGCGGGACTTACAGATACGCAGTATTTT. This rearrangement joins TRBV6-5 to TRBJ2-3, with 10 nucleotides matching TRBD2. Germline V lookup: CDR1 MNHEY, CDR2 SVGAGI. The J segment lost 3 bases and the V segment lost 5 bases, leaving 11 bases of the junction unmatched. This CDR3 spans 17 amino acids.

Ten or more counts support this clonotype. The chain joins TRBV20-1 to TRBJ2-7; 8 nucleotides agree with TRBD1. The CDR3 contains 12 residues. From germline, CDR1 is DFQATT and CDR2 SNEGSKA (reference sequence). With V trimmed by 6 bases and J by 4 bases, 5 bases remained unmatched. The CDR3 sequence: CSAPDRAYEQYF. Written as DNA, the CDR3 is TGCAGTGCACCGGACAGGGCGTACGAGCAGTACTTC.

In its sample, this clonotype was seen many times. The rearrangement uses TRBV29-1 and TRBJ2-1; tentatively, D is TRBD2 (5 bases). There are 14 residues in the CDR3. Germline-derived CDR1 and CDR2 are SQVTM and ANQGSEA. V was clipped by 7 bases and J by 6 bases, with 19 bases between them. DNA of the CDR3: TGCAGCGCCGAGGAGCGAGGGTGGACCAATGAGCAGTTCTTC. Its protein product is CSAEERGWTNEQFF.

This clonotype was seen a few times. The genes are TRBV5-1 and TRBJ2-3, with 7 bases aligning to TRBD1. The germline V gene has CDR1 SGHRS and CDR2 YFSETQ. The CDR3 has 14 amino acids. The junction had 4 bases not matched to a gene; V was cut back by 5 bases and J by 1 base. Here the CDR3 DNA reads TGCGCCAGCAGGACAGGGTATCGCACAGATACGCAGTATTTT. Translating it yields CASRTGYRTDTQYF.

This clonotype has at least ten counts. V is TRBV10-3 and J is TRBJ2-5; tentative D call: TRBD1 (6 bases). This CDR3 has 14 residues. CDR1 and CDR2 from the germline V gene are ENHRY and SYGVKD. Trimming stripped 6 bases from V and 1 base from J, with 12 bases between. The CDR3 reads CAISTDSSQETQYF. The CDR3 DNA sequence: TGTGCCATCAGCACGGACAGTAGCCAAGAGACCCAGTACTTC.

There are many counts of this clonotype. The gene calls are TRBV7-8 and TRBJ2-7; 9 nucleotides match TRBD1. The CDR3 length is 15 residues. Germline lookup yields CDR1 SGHVS and CDR2 FQNEAQ. V lost 4 bases, J lost 3 bases, and 7 bases stayed unmatched. In nucleotides, the CDR3 is TGTGCCAGCAGCTCAAGGGACAGGGCGAGCTACGAGCAGTACTTC. Its translation is CASSSRDRASYEQYF. Filled out from reference TRBV7-8 and TRBJ2-7, the complete variable domain reads GAGVSQSPRYKVAKRGQDVALRCDPISGHVSLFWYQQALGQGPEFLTYFQNEAQLDKSGLPSDRFFAERPEGSVSTLKIQRTQQEDSAVYLCASSSRDRASYEQYFGPGTRLTVT.